This TCR beta chain was sequenced in a study of beta chain features in type 1 diabetes. Study as a whole: The study examined about 100 million sorted cells across all samples.

CDR3 length: 13 residues. Germline-derived CDR1 and CDR2 are LNHNV and YYDKDF (reference sequence). V lost 5 bases to trimming and J lost 5 bases, with 12 bases between them. All of the isolated RNA was reverse transcribed, so expressed TCRB transcripts were sequenced. Each sample of naive, central memory or regulatory T cells had, on average, approximately 4 million reads. Only in-frame clones appear in the TCRdb table, and some are missing; sequencing was by immunoSEQ multiplex PCR. The repertoire holds almost 350,000 clones, with 6.5% to 10% as singletons. Many counts were recorded for this clone. The sequenced material came from central memory CD4+ T cells from blood. This chain uses TRBV15 with TRBJ2-5, with D hard to call. The source of this sequence is a woman aged 18-35 years in good health. The CDR3 DNA reads TGTGCCACCAGCCGTACACTGGGGGAGACCCAGTACTTC. This encodes CATSRTLGETQYF.